The clone carrying this T cell receptor (beta chain) ranks as medium-sized (0.01 to 0.1%). Patients had received no treatment of any kind before thyroid surgery. MiXCR reprocessed the PCR reads for TCRdb. The table lists more than 20,000 clones, under 25% of them singletons. This entry belongs to a study of metastatic and nonmetastatic thyroid tumors. On the study more broadly: Patients with malignant and benign thyroid disease provided blood and tumor or nodule tissue, whose repertoires were compared.

CDR3 length: 17 amino acids. Per germline, CDR1 MNHNY and CDR2 SVGAGI (reference sequence). Trimming stripped 5 bases from V and 2 bases from J, with 20 bases between. This TCR was sampled from a female donor with papillary thyroid cancer or a benign thyroid nodule (not recorded which). Some clones in this sample may be carry-over from other donors' samples. The specimen was tumor tissue. The gene calls are TRBV6-6 and TRBJ2-3; D possibly matches TRBD1 or TRBD2 (5 bases each). DNA of the CDR3: TGTGCCAGCAGTCCTACCTTTTTAGGGGACCACACAGATACGCAGTATTTT. This codes for CASSPTFLGDHTDTQYF.